This entry lists 29 T cell receptor beta chains sequenced from one sample in a study of post-analysis software for immune sequencing data. The study's findings and limits: TRBV5-6, TRBV5-1 and TRBV20-1 were among a few TRBV segments more frequent in patients than controls.

The TCR beta cDNA libraries carried unique molecular identifiers. Each CDR3 protein is one row after TCRdb ran MiXCR on the PCR reads. In the table there are over 150,000 distinct CDR3 sequences, roughly 31% of which are singletons. Their recognized antigens are unknown. Sequencing input: blood. These receptors all stem from a girl between 10 and 17 years old with multiple sclerosis.

This clonotype was observed a handful of times. The chain is built from TRBV3-1 and TRBJ2-1; D is ambiguous. The V gene lost 0 bases and the J gene lost 9 bases, with 6 bases spanning the gap. Germline CDR1 reads LGHDT; CDR2 reads YNNKEL (reference sequence). This CDR3 comprises 12 residues. CDR3 DNA sequence: TGTGCCAGCAGCCAAGAGGCTCGTGAGCAGTTCTTC. It specifies CASSQEAREQFF.

This chain connects TRBV6-6 to TRBJ2-7; 7 nucleotides line up with TRBD2. Germline trimming cut 5 bases from V and 3 bases from J; bases unmatched to any gene: 16. The CDR3 length is 17 residues. Germline V gene sequence: CDR1 MNHNY, CDR2 SVGAGI (reference sequence). CDR3 loop: CASSPSGIPLYYYEQYF. CDR3 nucleotide sequence: TGTGCCAGCAGTCCCAGCGGGATCCCCCTCTACTACTACGAGCAGTACTTC.

A word on this clonotype: Just one base apart from a much larger clone, this may be a read error. This sequence joins TRBV27 and TRBJ1-5; 10 nucleotides line up with TRBD1. From germline, CDR1 is MNHEY and CDR2 SMNVEV (reference sequence). CDR3 size: 17 residues. The CDR3 DNA reads as TGTGCCAGCAGTTTATCGCGGGGACAGGGGAGCAATCAGCCCCGGCATTTT. It yields the protein CASSLSRGQGSNQPRHF.

The count of this clonotype is one. A much larger clone differs from this one at a single base, so this may be a read error. The V call is TRBV12-3 or TRBV12-4, the J call TRBJ2-5; D call uncertain. This CDR3 is 11 amino acids long. In nucleotides, the CDR3 is TGTGCCAGCAGAGGTTTTGAGACCAAGTACTTC. Translation gives CASRGFETKYF.

The V call is TRBV12-3 or TRBV12-4, the J call TRBJ1-2; tentatively, D is TRBD1 (5 bases). Between the trimmed V and J ends, which lost 6 bases and 2 bases, there was a span of 16 bases. This CDR3 is built from 15 residues. CDR3 protein: CASRGIGAVNYGYTF. CDR3 coding DNA: TGTGCCAGCAGGGGGATAGGGGCCGTAAACTATGGCTACACCTTC.

This chain joins TRBV27 and TRBJ1-1; TRBD1 aligns across 12 bases. Trimming at V came to 3 bases and at J to 10 bases, leaving 12 bases not matched to a gene. The germline V gene has CDR1 MNHEY and CDR2 SMNVEV (reference sequence). This CDR3 has 16 residues. This CDR3 is CASSLVGDRGQVGAFF. CDR3 DNA sequence: TGTGCCAGCAGTTTGGTAGGGGACAGGGGGCAAGTCGGAGCTTTCTTT.

As to this clonotype: A read error may produce the germline difference seen at one junction end. The rearrangement joins TRBV3-1 to TRBJ2-3, with 8 bases fitting TRBD2. Germline V gives CDR1 LGHDT, CDR2 YNNKEL (reference sequence). The CDR3 loop spans 18 amino acids. CDR3 nucleotides: TGTGTCAGCGGCCAAGCCCGTGGGGGCGGGAGGACCACAGATACGCAGTATTTT. Amino acids: CVSGQARGGGRTTDTQYF.

The chain has TRBV5-6 and TRBJ2-1; D unclear. The J call may be wrong; the DNA end is better matched by TRBJ2-7. Germline values: CDR1 SGHDT, CDR2 YYEEEE. CDR3 length equals 17 residues. CDR3 DNA: TGTGCCAGCAGCTTGGGCTCTTTGGTTAGCTCCTACAATGAGCAGTACTTC. Its translation: CASSLGSLVSSYNEQYF.

This clonotype has ten or more counts. The chain recombines TRBV6-6 with TRBJ2-7; tentatively, D is TRBD2 (6 bases). Germline CDR1 MNHNY, CDR2 SVGAGI (reference sequence). The CDR3 is 13 residues long. Trimming cost V 6 bases and J 1 base, with 10 bases left between them. DNA of the CDR3: TGTGCCAGCAGCCTGGCGGGATCCTACGAGCAGTACTTC. It yields the protein CASSLAGSYEQYF.

The chain carries TRBV4-1 and TRBJ2-1; TRBD2 matches at 10 bases. V dropped 8 bases and J dropped 8; count of bases not matched to a gene: 6. This CDR3 comprises 13 residues. CDR1 MGHRA and CDR2 YSYEKL come from the germline V gene. CDR3: CASLGTSADEQFF. The CDR3 DNA follows: TGCGCCAGCCTCGGGACTAGCGCTGATGAGCAGTTCTTC.

The chain carries TRBV7-3 and TRBJ2-1; maybe TRBD2 (5 bases). Trimming shortened V by 5 bases and J by 1 base, and 12 bases separated the two germline ends. The CDR3 runs to 15 residues. Germline-derived CDR1 and CDR2 are SGHTA and FQGTGA. The CDR3 region has the DNA TGTGCCAGCAGCGCGACTCTAGCTTCCTACAATGAGCAGTTCTTC. Its translation: CASSATLASYNEQFF.

This clonotype has more than one count but fewer than ten. The V gene is TRBV27, the J gene TRBJ1-2, with 7 bases identical to TRBD1. V was pared by 6 bases and J by 3 bases, with 10 bases of the junction left unmatched. Germline V gives CDR1 MNHEY, CDR2 SMNVEV (reference sequence). The CDR3 loop spans 15 amino acids. Here the CDR3 DNA reads TGTGCCAGCAGCCTACAGGGGACAAAATACTATGGCTACACCTTC. Amino acid sequence: CASSLQGTKYYGYTF.

Details on this clonotype: A read error may account for a junction end that differs from germline. V is TRBV12-3 or TRBV12-4 and J is TRBJ2-1; TRBD2 might be the D (6 bases). The length of the CDR3 is 14 residues. The CDR3 loop is CASNHGLTYNGQFF. CDR3 bases: TGTGCCAGCAACCATGGACTAACATACAATGGGCAGTTCTTC.

This clonotype has a single count. The rearrangement joins TRBV5-6 to TRBJ2-7; TRBD2 matches 10 bases. The end of the DNA fits TRBJ2-5 better, so the J call may be wrong. CDR1 is SGHDT and CDR2 is YYEEEE in the germline V gene. The CDR3 is 16 amino acids. The CDR3 DNA reads TGTGCCAGCAGCGGCAGTAGCGGGAGGATCGAAGAGACCCAGTACTTC. Protein: CASSGSSGRIEETQYF.

This clonotype was recorded at least ten times. The chain employs TRBV25-1 and TRBJ1-1; weak D call: TRBD1 (5 bases). The ends were cut back, 5 bases at V and 1 base at J, with 11 bases in the middle. The CDR3 loop spans 14 amino acids. CDR1 is MGHDK and CDR2 is SYGVNS in the germline V gene. The CDR3 nucleotides are TGTGCCAGCAGTCCACGGGGGGGGAACACTGAAGCTTTCTTT. It is translated as CASSPRGGNTEAFF.

The CDR3 DNA follows: TGCGCCAGCAGCCCGGGGGGGACTACCACGGCCGGGGAGCTGTTTTTT. This encodes CASSPGGTTTAGELFF. The rearrangement links TRBV5-1 to TRBJ2-2; TRBD2 agrees at 8 bases. The CDR3 is 16 residues long. The J segment lost 6 bases and the V segment lost 4 bases, leaving 11 bases of the junction unmatched. From germline, CDR1 is SGHRS and CDR2 YFSETQ.

The V call is TRBV10-3, the J call TRBJ1-2; D perhaps matches TRBD1 (6 bases). This CDR3 spans 16 amino acids. The germline V and J ends were trimmed by 10 bases and 1 base, with 22 bases remaining between them. Germline V gives CDR1 ENHRY, CDR2 SYGVKD. CDR3 amino acids: CATNRWGGADNYGYTF. The CDR3 DNA is TGTGCCACCAACCGGTGGGGGGGCGCGGATAACTATGGCTACACCTTC.

The chain has TRBV6-2 or TRBV6-3 and TRBJ2-1, with 7 nucleotides matching TRBD2. V lost 6 bases to trimming and J lost 7 bases; unmatched junction nucleotides: 15. From germline, CDR1 is MNHEY and CDR2 SVGEGT. The CDR3 runs 16 residues. The CDR3 reads CASSPEAGRMRNEQFF. CDR3 bases: TGTGCCAGCAGCCCCGAAGCGGGACGTATGAGGAATGAGCAGTTCTTC.

J is TRBJ1-5 and V is TRBV28; no clear D gene. CDR1 and CDR2 (germline): MDHEN, SYDVKM. V was shortened by 1 base and J by 9 bases, with 10 bases between the two germline ends. This CDR3 has 13 residues. The CDR3 loop is CASSLFSSPPQHF. The CDR3 coding sequence is TGTGCCAGCAGTTTATTCTCCTCCCCGCCCCAGCATTTT.

This clonotype occurred a few times. The chain recombines TRBV4-1 with TRBJ1-4, with a weak D call TRBD1 (5 bases). Deletions cut 0 bases from V and 11 bases from J, with 16 bases between. Germline loops: CDR1 MGHRA, CDR2 YSYEKL. There are 15 residues in the CDR3. This CDR3 is CASSQDRSVRGKLFF. The CDR3 nucleotides are TGCGCCAGCAGCCAAGACAGGTCTGTGCGGGGGAAACTGTTTTTT.

This clonotype occurred a few times. The chain combines TRBV6-5 with TRBJ1-1; a weak D match, TRBD1 (6 bases). The CDR3 loop spans 18 amino acids. CDR1 is MNHEY, CDR2 SVGAGI, per germline. Deletions cut 2 bases from V and 1 base from J, with 20 bases between. DNA for the CDR3: TGTGCCAGCAGTTACCTCTCTCCTACAGGGACCCAGAACACTGAAGCTTTCTTT. Its protein is CASSYLSPTGTQNTEAFF.

Here the CDR3 DNA reads TGCAGTGCTAGAGATCAGACTAAGGGGACATCTACAATCGAGCAGTACTTC. Translation gives CSARDQTKGTSTIEQYF. The V call is TRBV20-1, the J call TRBJ2-5; a weak D match, TRBD1 (6 bases). The J call may be incorrect, as the DNA end agrees better with TRBJ2-7. Looked up from germline, CDR1 is DFQATT and CDR2 is SNEGSKA (reference sequence). The CDR3 extends over 17 amino acids.

This clonotype was counted many times. The chain uses TRBV13 and TRBJ2-1; 8 nucleotides match TRBD2. With 1 base clipped from V and 7 bases from J, the junction kept 6 bases outside the gene matches. There are 15 residues in the CDR3. Germline assignment: CDR1 PRHDT and CDR2 FYEKMQ (reference sequence). The CDR3 DNA sequence: TGTGCCAGCAGCTTAGAAGCGGGAGTTGCAAATGAGCAGTTCTTC. It yields the protein CASSLEAGVANEQFF.

The V and J genes are TRBV9 and TRBJ2-7; D unresolved. With 0 bases removed from V and 3 bases from J, the gap between germline ends came to 13 bases. CDR3 size: 15 residues. Germline CDR1 reads SGDLS; CDR2 reads YYNGEE. The CDR3 region has the DNA TGTGCCAGCAGCGTAGAGCAATGGGCCTGCTACGAGCAGTACTTC. Encoded protein: CASSVEQWACYEQYF.

This clonotype was seen at least ten times. The chain uses TRBV20-1 and TRBJ2-3; D may be TRBD1 or TRBD2 (6 bases each). Deletions cut 6 bases from V and 0 bases from J, with 13 bases between. Germline loops: CDR1 DFQATT, CDR2 SNEGSKA (reference sequence). The length of the CDR3 is 14 residues. The CDR3 coding sequence is TGCAGTGCCGGCGGGACAACTAGCACAGATACGCAGTATTTT. This translates into CSAGGTTSTDTQYF.

This clonotype was recorded a few times. The chain joins TRBV29-1 to TRBJ1-1; D is undetermined. The CDR3 runs to 10 residues. Germline V gene sequence: CDR1 SQVTM, CDR2 ANQGSEA. Trimming shortened V by 3 bases and J by 8 bases, and 7 bases separated the two germline ends. The CDR3 DNA sequence: TGCAGCGTTGAGGGTCGGGAAGCTTTCTTT. It is translated as CSVEGREAFF. The full variable domain, in which reference TRBV29-1 and TRBJ1-1 provide the parts outside the CDR3, is SAVISQKPSRDICQRGTSLTIQCQVDSQVTMMFWYRQQPGQSLTLIATANQGSEATYESGFVIDKFPISRPNLTFSTLTVSNMSPEDSSIYLCSVEGREAFFGQGTRLTVV.

Points on this clonotype: A read error is possible here, since a much larger clone lies one base away. V usage is TRBV19 and J usage is TRBJ2-5; TRBD2 agrees at 11 bases. TRBJ2-7 explains the end of the DNA better; the J call may be wrong. This CDR3 has 16 amino acids. CDR1 LNHDA and CDR2 SQIVND come from the germline V gene (reference sequence). CDR3 sequence (DNA): TGTGCCAGTAGTCCCAGCCTAGCGGGAGGCGCCTACGAGCAGTACTTC. This codes for CASSPSLAGGAYEQYF.

This clonotype was seen a handful of times. V gene TRBV4-2 combines with J gene TRBJ2-6; a possible D gene is TRBD2 (5 bases). This CDR3 comprises 18 residues. V lost 1 base, J lost 2 bases, and 15 bases lay in between. In germline, CDR1 is LGHNA, CDR2 YNFKEQ. The CDR3 is CASSQVVAAEPGANVLTF. The CDR3 DNA is TGTGCCAGCAGCCAAGTGGTAGCAGCGGAGCCTGGGGCCAACGTCCTGACTTTC.

The chain is built from TRBV3-1 and TRBJ2-5; TRBD2 matches 7 bases. Germline CDR1 reads LGHDT; CDR2 reads YNNKEL (reference sequence). The ends lost 3 bases at V and 1 base at J; junction bases unmatched: 8. This CDR3 has 16 residues. The CDR3 DNA follows: TGTGCCAGCAGCCAGATTCTAGCGGCCTGCCAAGAGACCCAGTACTTC. Amino acids: CASSQILAACQETQYF.